Listed here is a single T cell receptor (beta chain). This clone has more than one count but fewer than ten. The clone's antigen remains unknown. One base away there is no much larger clone; base qualities are not given. These data come from a study of CD4 T cells in lung cancer (dated by TCRdb to between 2018 and 2021). With respect to the entire study: To find responses to candidate mutation-encoded neoepitopes, the study screened blood T cells from NSCLC patients and isolated neoantigen-specific CD4+ T-cell clones and TCRs. Deep sequencing of TCRB was used to follow the frequency of neoantigen-specific clonotypes in tumor resections, non-adjacent lung and cultured T-cell products. Treatments received by the patients before blood donation included platinum chemotherapy, and some patients received nivolumab or pembrolizumab. The patients who underwent resection had lung adenocarcinoma or squamous cell carcinoma, were aged 60 to 69 when blood was donated, and were mostly former smokers.

Broad study findings and their caveats: Some blood-derived responses might be explained by in vitro priming of naive T cells or cross-reactivity rather than by memory responses to the cancer.

Tumor-infiltrating lymphocyte cultures were grown from approximately 6-13 tumor fragments in high-dose IL2 (around 6,600 U/mL) for 35 days. The library was made by the immunoSEQ multiplex PCR assay. DNA was isolated with Qiagen DNeasy or QIAamp micro DNA kits and TCRB sequenced with the Adaptive Biotechnology human TCRB sequencing kit. An Illumina MiSeq was used to sequence the TCRB libraries. For the original study's pipeline: TCRB sequence data were analyzed using the kit provider's software, and tumor enrichment of clonotype templates was assessed with Fisher's exact test. What TCRdb holds here is the immuneACCESS table cut down to in-frame rearrangements. Part of the clones is not present; checked against another copy, under half of the missing clones reflect an unresolved V gene, and the others are unexplained. V, J and clone size were drawn from that table, and D and trimming were deduced from the DNA. Across this sample there are 1,000 to 1,200 clones, with around 53% seen only once. The ten largest account for about 72% of the sample.

The CDR3 runs 16 residues from the cysteine to the phenylalanine. Of all the DNA, just the CDR3 is kept, 48 bases in frame from base 1. Trimming at the junction amounts to 5 bases on V and 0 bases on J, and the germline ends lie 14 bases apart. The germline V gene gives CDR1 as SGHTA and CDR2 as FQGTGA. The specimen was cultured cells derived from lung. The sequence joins TRBV7-3 to TRBJ2-1, with the identity of the D gene unclear. This clonotype was sampled from a woman aged 55 to 70 with non-small cell lung cancer. This receptor has the CDR3 CASSRKSPSSYNEQFF. In nucleotides, the sequence is TGTGCCAGCAGCCGGAAGTCCCCCAGCTCCTACAATGAGCAGTTCTTC.